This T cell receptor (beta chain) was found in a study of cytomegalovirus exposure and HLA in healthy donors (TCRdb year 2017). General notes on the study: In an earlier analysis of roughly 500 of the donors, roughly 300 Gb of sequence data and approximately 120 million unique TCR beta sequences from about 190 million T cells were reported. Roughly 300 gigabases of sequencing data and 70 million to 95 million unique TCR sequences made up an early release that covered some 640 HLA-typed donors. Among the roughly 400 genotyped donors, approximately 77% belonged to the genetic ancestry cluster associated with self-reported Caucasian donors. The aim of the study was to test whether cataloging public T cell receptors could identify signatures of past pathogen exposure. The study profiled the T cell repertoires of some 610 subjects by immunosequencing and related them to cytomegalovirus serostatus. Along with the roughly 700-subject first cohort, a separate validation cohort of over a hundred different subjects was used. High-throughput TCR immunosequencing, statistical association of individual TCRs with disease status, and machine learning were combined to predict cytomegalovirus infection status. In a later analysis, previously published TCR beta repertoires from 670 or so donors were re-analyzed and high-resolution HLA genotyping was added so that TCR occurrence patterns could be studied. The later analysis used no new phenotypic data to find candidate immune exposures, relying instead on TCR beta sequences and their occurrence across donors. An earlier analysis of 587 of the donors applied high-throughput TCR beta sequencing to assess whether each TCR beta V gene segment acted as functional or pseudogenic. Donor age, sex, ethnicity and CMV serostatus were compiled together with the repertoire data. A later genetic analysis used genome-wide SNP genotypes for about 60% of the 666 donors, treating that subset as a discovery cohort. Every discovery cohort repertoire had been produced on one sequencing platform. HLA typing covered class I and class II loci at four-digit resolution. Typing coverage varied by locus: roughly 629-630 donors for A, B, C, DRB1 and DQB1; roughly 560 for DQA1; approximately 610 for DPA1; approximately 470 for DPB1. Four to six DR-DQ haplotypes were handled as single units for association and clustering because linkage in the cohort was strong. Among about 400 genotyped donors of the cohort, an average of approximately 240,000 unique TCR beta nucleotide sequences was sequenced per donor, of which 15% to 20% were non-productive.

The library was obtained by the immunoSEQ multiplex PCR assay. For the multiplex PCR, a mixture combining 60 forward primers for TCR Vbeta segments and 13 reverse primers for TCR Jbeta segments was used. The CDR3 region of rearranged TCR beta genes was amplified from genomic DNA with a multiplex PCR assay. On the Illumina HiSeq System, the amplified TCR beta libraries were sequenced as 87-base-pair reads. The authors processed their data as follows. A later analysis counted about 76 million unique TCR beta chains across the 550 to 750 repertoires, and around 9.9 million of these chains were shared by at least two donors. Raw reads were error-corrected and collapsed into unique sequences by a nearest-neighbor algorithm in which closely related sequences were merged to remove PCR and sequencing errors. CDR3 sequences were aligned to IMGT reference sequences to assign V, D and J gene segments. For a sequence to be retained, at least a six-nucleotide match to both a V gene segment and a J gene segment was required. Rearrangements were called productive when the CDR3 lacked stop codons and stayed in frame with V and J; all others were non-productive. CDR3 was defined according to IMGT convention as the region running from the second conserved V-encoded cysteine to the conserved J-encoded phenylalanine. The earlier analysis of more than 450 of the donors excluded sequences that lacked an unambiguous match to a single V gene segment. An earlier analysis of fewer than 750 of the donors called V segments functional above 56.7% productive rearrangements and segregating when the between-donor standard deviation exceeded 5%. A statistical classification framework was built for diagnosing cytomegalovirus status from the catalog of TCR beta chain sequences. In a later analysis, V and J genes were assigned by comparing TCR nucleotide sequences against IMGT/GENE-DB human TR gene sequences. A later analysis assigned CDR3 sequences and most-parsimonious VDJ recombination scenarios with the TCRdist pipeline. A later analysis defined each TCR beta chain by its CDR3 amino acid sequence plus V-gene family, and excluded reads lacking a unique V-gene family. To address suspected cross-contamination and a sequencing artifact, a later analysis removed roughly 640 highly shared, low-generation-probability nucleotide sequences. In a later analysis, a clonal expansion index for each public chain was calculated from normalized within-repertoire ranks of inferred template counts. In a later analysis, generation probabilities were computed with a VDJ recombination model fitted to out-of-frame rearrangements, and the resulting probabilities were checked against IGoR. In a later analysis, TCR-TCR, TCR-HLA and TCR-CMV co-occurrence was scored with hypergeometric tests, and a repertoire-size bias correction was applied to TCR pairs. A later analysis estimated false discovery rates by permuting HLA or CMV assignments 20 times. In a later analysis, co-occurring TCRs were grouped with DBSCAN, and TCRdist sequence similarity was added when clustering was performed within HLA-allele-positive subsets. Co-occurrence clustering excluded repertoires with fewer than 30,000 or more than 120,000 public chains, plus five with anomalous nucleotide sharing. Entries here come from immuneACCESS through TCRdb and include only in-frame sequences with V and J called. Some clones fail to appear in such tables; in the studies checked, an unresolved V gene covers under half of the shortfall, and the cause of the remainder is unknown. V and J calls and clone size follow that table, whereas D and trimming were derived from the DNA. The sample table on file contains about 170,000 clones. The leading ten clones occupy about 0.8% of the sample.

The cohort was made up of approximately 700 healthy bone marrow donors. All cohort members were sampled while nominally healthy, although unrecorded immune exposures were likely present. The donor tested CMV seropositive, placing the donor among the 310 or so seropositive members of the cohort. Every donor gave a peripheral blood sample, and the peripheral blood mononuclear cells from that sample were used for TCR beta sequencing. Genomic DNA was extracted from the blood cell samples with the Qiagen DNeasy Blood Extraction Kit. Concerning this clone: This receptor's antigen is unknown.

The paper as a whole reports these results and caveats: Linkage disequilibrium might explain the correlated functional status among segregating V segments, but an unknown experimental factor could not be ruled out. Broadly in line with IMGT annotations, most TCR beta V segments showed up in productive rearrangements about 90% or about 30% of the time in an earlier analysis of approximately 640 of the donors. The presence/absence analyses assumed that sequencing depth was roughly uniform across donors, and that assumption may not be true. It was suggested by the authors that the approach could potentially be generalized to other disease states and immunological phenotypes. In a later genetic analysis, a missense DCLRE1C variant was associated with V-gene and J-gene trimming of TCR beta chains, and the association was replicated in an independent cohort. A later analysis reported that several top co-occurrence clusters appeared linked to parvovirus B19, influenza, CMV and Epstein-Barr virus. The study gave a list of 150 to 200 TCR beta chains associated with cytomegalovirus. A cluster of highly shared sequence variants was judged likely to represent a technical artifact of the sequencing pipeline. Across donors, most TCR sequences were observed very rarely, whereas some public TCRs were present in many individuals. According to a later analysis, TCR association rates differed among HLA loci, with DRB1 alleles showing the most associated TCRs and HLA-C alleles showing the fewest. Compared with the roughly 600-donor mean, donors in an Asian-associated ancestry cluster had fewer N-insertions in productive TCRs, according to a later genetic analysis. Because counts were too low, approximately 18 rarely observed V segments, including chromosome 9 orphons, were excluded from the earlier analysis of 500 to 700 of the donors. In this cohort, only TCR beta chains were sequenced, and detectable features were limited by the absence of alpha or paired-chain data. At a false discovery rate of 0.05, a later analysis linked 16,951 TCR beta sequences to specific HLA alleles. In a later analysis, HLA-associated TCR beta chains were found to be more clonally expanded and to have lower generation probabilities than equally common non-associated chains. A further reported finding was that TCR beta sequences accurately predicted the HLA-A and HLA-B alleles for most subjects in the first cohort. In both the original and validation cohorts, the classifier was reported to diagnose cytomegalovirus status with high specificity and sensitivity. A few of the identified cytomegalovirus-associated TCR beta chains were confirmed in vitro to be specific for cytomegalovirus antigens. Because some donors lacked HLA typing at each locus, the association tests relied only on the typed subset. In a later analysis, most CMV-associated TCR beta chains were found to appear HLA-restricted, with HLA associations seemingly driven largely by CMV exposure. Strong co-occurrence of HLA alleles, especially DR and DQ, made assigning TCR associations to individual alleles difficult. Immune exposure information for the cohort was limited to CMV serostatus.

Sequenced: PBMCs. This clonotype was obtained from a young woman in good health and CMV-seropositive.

CDR3 sequence: CASSPGSGTDTQYF. The DNA reads TGTGCCAGCAGCCCAGGGTCAGGGACAGATACGCAGTATTTT. Recombination connected TRBV6-5 to TRBJ2-3, with TRBD1 perhaps the D gene, on 5 matching bases. From its cysteine to its phenylalanine, the CDR3 spans 14 amino acids. Only the CDR3 DNA stays, 42 bases, in frame from base 1. CDR1 and CDR2, looked up from the germline V gene, are MNHEY and SVGAGI. V is reduced by 6 bases and J by 3 bases, leaving a spacing of 13 bases between them.